These 13 T cell receptor beta chains share one sample of origin, sequenced in a study of T cell changes during pregnancy in multiple sclerosis. Assay used: immunoSEQ multiplex PCR; TCRdb lists only in-frame clones, some missing. The sample includes 42,000 or so clones, about 90% seen only once; the top ten take approximately 1%. This material consisted of CD4+ T cells from peripheral blood mononuclear cells, taken after pregnancy. These receptors all come from a female donor with multiple sclerosis, enrolled in a pregnancy study.

The chain recombines TRBV28 with TRBJ1-2; the D gene is possibly TRBD1 (5 bases). V was trimmed by 6 bases and J by 4 bases, leaving 12 bases between them. Looked up from germline, CDR1 is MDHEN and CDR2 is SYDVKM. The CDR3 runs 13 residues. Written as DNA, the CDR3 is TGTGCCAGCAGGGTAACAGGCGGCTATGGCTACACCTTC. The encoded protein is CASRVTGGYGYTF.

The J gene is TRBJ1-3, the V gene TRBV5-6; 10 nucleotides line up with TRBD1. The CDR3 totals 16 residues. Germline loops: CDR1 SGHDT, CDR2 YYEEEE. The J segment lost 0 bases and the V segment lost 8 bases, leaving 8 bases of the junction unmatched. This CDR3 is CASGQGVSGSGNTIYF. The CDR3 DNA follows: TGTGCCAGTGGACAGGGGGTATCGGGCTCTGGAAACACCATATATTTT.

The CDR3: CASSSGIYGYTF. In DNA, the CDR3 is TGTGCCAGCAGTTCAGGAATCTATGGCTACACCTTC. This rearrangement joins TRBV28 to TRBJ1-2; no firm D call. Germline CDR1 reads MDHEN; CDR2 reads SYDVKM. The CDR3 spans 12 residues. With 4 bases removed from V and 4 bases from J, the gap between germline ends came to 7 bases.

The CDR3 region has the DNA TGTGCCACCAGCCCGCGACAGAACACCGGGGAGCTGTTTTTT. Protein: CATSPRQNTGELFF. The chain recombines TRBV15 with TRBJ2-2; D unresolved. CDR1 LNHNV and CDR2 YYDKDF come from the germline V gene (reference sequence). The CDR3 is made up of 14 amino acids. Trimming cost V 5 bases and J 1 base, with 8 bases left between them.

This rearrangement joins TRBV18 to TRBJ2-5; 7 bases are shared with TRBD2. The V and J ends lost 8 bases and 5 bases, in that order; junction bases with no gene match: 11. The CDR3 sequence is 14 residues long. In germline, CDR1 is KGHSH, CDR2 LQKENI. DNA for the CDR3: TGTGCCAGCCACCACGGGGGGAGCAGGGAGACCCAGTACTTC. Its translation is CASHHGGSRETQYF. The whole variable domain, filled in from reference TRBV18 and TRBJ2-5, reads NAGVMQNPRHLVRRRGQEARLRCSPMKGHSHVYWYRQLPEEGLKFMVYLQKENIIDESGMPKERFSAEFPKEGPSILRIQQVVRGDSAAYFCASHHGGSRETQYFGPGTRLLVL.

This chain joins TRBV18 and TRBJ1-1; D may be TRBD1 (5 bases). Trimming took 3 bases from V and 0 from J, leaving 14 bases between them. The CDR3 is 16 amino acids. Germline V CDR1 and CDR2: KGHSH, LQKENI. CDR3 DNA: TGTGCCAGCTCACCCGTTCAGGGCGACATGAACACTGAAGCTTTCTTT. It specifies CASSPVQGDMNTEAFF.

The chain has TRBV11-2 and TRBJ1-3; D uncertain. The V end lost 1 base, the J end lost 4 bases, and 11 bases lay between the germline ends. The CDR3 length is 15 residues. From germline, CDR1 is SGHAT and CDR2 FQNNGV. CDR3 DNA sequence: TGTGCCAGCAGCTTAGTCACGGCGGGGGGAAACACCATATATTTT. Translation gives CASSLVTAGGNTIYF.

Here the CDR3 reads CASSLQRGSEQYF. The CDR3 DNA reads as TGCGCCAGCAGCTTGCAGCGGGGTTCCGAGCAGTACTTC. The chain recombines TRBV5-1 with TRBJ2-7; 7 nucleotides line up with TRBD2. The CDR3 loop spans 13 amino acids. V lost 1 base to trimming and J lost 6 bases; unmatched junction nucleotides: 4. Germline V gene lookup returns CDR1 SGHRS and CDR2 YFSETQ.

The V and J genes are TRBV9 and TRBJ2-3; a possible D gene is TRBD1 (6 bases). The CDR3 loop spans 14 amino acids. V lost 1 base and J lost 1, with 7 bases in between. CDR1 and CDR2 (germline): SGDLS, YYNGEE. The CDR3 spells CASSVKGGTDTQYF. CDR3 bases: TGTGCCAGCAGCGTAAAGGGGGGCACAGATACGCAGTATTTT.

The chain is built from TRBV29-1 and TRBJ1-2, with 8 positions matching TRBD1. The CDR3 spans 13 residues. V shed 4 bases and J 4 bases; nucleotides not matched to a gene: 5. CDR1 SQVTM and CDR2 ANQGSEA come from the germline V gene. The CDR3 here is CSVVQGASYGYTF. The CDR3 nucleotides are TGCAGCGTTGTCCAGGGGGCAAGCTATGGCTACACCTTC. Together with reference TRBV29-1 and TRBJ1-2, the CDR3 gives the full variable domain: SAVISQKPSRDICQRGTSLTIQCQVDSQVTMMFWYRQQPGQSLTLIATANQGSEATYESGFVIDKFPISRPNLTFSTLTVSNMSPEDSSIYLCSVVQGASYGYTFGSGTRLTVV.

As to this clone: Other DNA sequences in this sample translate to the same CDR3. The genes are TRBV30 and TRBJ1-3, with TRBD1 as a possible D gene (6 bases). Germline CDR1 is GTSNPN and CDR2 is SVGIG (reference sequence). Trimming removed 0 bases from V and 5 bases from J, with 8 bases in between. The length of the CDR3 is 13 residues. CDR3 in amino acids: CAWSVGGRNTIYF. CDR3 in DNA: TGTGCCTGGAGTGTAGGGGGACGAAACACCATATATTTT.

This clone appeared once. The CDR3 region has the DNA TGTGCCAGTAGAGCCACGGACAGGAACTATGGCTACACCTTC. Amino acid sequence: CASRATDRNYGYTF. This sequence joins TRBV19 and TRBJ1-2, with 7 bases that match TRBD1. V lost 6 bases to trimming and J lost 2 bases; unmatched junction nucleotides: 6. In germline, CDR1 is LNHDA, CDR2 SQIVND (reference sequence). CDR3 length equals 14 residues.

This clone appeared once. The CDR3 spells CASSPLGGGREETQYF. The CDR3 region has the DNA TGCGCCAGCAGCCCCCTAGGCGGGGGGAGGGAGGAGACCCAGTACTTC. J is TRBJ2-5 and V is TRBV4-3, with TRBD2 identical over 8 bases. CDR1 is LGHNA, CDR2 YSLEER, per germline. The CDR3 loop spans 16 amino acids. The V segment lost 4 bases and the J segment 5 bases; nucleotides outside the gene matches: 12.